This TCR beta chain was identified during a study of spatial heterogeneity in lung cancer. Study results and caveats: Blood showed ubiquitous tumor TCRs more often at resection than at routine follow-up.

In TCRdb, the 5' RACE reads were re-called with MiXCR into one record per CDR3 protein. Of over 40,000 distinct CDR3 sequences listed, around 11% were seen once; the top ten hold roughly 32%. The germline V and J ends were trimmed by 1 base and 5 bases, with 11 bases remaining between them. CDR3 length equals 14 residues. Germline lookup yields CDR1 LGHNA and CDR2 YSLEER. About this clonotype: Its antigen is unidentified.

Time point described: blood at routine non-recurrence follow-up after resection. The chain couples TRBV4-3 to TRBJ2-5; possibly TRBD1 for D (5 bases). The material sequenced was PBMCs, taken at follow-up. The clonotype comes from a male donor with early-stage non-small cell lung cancer. This chain's CDR3 is CASSQGRDRETQYF. DNA for the CDR3: TGCGCCAGCAGCCAAGGCAGGGATCGGGAGACCCAGTACTTC.